A single TCR beta chain is shown here with its context. This specimen comes from a study of blood T cell repertoires in COVID-19. Study at large: PBMCs, B-cell-depleted T cells, or T cells were the source of the cDNA or gDNA that made up the material.

In the original workflow: For nucleated cells, counts were estimated from reference gene primer amplification. The repertoire was sequenced with immunoSEQ multiplex PCR; TCRdb's copy has only in-frame clones and lacks some. The D gene and trimming were derived from the DNA, and the V and J assignments and clone size from that table. Altogether roughly 32,000 clones are present, roughly nine tenths being singletons, with the ten largest covering 9.5% to 10%. The CDR3 has 17 amino acids. In germline, CDR1 is PRHDT, CDR2 FYEKMQ (reference sequence). V lost 4 bases and J lost 8; bases outside the gene matches: 11.

Input material: peripheral blood. The sequence was obtained from a human donor with active COVID-19. The donor label of this sample is uncertain. The chain joins TRBV13 to TRBJ2-1; 13 bases match TRBD2. The CDR3 region has the DNA TGTGCCAGCAGCTCACGGACTAGCGGGAGATCAGGGGATGAGCAGTTCTTC. Amino acids: CASSSRTSGRSGDEQFF.